This TCR beta chain was profiled in a study of T-cell memory formation after mild COVID-19. Overall study findings and caveats: CD4+ contracting clones lay mainly in CM and EM, CD8+ ones in EMRA. Second-wave clones reaching peak frequency on day 37 lacked confirmed SARS-CoV-2 specificity.

From germline, CDR1 is MGHDK and CDR2 SYGVNS. The CDR3 spans 16 residues. V lost 4 bases, J lost 3 bases, and 17 bases lay in between. This clonotype has more than one count but fewer than ten. Its antigen remains unknown. Constant-segment primers served in 5'RACE that generated TCR alpha and TCR beta cDNA libraries bearing sample barcodes and UMIs. TCRdb ran MiXCR on the 5' RACE reads and lists one entry per CDR3 protein. The repertoire holds 190,000 or so distinct CDR3 sequences, with about a fifth as singletons. The sequence was collected from an adult woman who had mild COVID-19 (a few samples of this study predate the infection). Cell type and time point are not known. The rearrangement uses TRBV25-1 and TRBJ2-3; tentatively, D is TRBD1 (6 bases). Sequencing was done on a sample of PBMCs or a T cell subset sorted from them (not recorded which). CDR3 amino acids: CASSASDGGGTDTQYF. CDR3 in DNA: TGTGCCAGCAGTGCGTCTGATGGGGGCGGGACAGATACGCAGTATTTT. The variable domain in full, completed from reference TRBV25-1 and TRBJ2-3, reads EADIYQTPRYLVIGTGKKITLECSQTMGHDKMYWYQQDPGMELHLIHYSYGVNSTEKGDLSSESTVSRIRTEHFPLTLESARPSHTSQYLCASSASDGGGTDTQYFGPGTRLTVL.